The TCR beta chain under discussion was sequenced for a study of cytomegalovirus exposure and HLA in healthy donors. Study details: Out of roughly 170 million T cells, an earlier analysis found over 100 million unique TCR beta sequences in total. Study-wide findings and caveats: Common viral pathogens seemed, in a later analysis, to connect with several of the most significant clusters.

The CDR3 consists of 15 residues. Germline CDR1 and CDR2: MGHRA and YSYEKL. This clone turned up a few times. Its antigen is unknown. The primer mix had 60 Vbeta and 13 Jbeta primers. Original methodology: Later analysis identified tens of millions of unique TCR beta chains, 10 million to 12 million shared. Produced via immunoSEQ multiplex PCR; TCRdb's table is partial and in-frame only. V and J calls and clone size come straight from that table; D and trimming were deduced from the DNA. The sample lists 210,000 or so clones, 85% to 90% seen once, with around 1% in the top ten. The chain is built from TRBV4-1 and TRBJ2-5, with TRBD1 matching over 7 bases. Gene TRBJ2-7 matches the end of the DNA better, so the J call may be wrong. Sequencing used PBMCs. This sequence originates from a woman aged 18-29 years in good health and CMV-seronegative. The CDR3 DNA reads TGCGCCAGCAGCCGGGGGATGGGACAGACATACGAGCAGTACTTC. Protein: CASSRGMGQTYEQYF.